Each of the 17 T cell receptor beta chains below was sequenced from the same sample in a study of spatial heterogeneity in lung cancer. Time point: sample taken at primary tumor resection. Whole-study results and caveats: Mutation tallies in tumors tracked expanded intratumoral alpha and beta TCR counts.

TCRdb re-derived calls from the 5' RACE reads in MiXCR, one entry per CDR3 protein. The table has around 9,200 distinct CDR3 sequences, approximately 5.1% seen once. For these TCRs, the target antigens are not known. This specimen was lung tumor tissue, taken at surgery. These receptors were collected from a female donor with early-stage non-small cell lung cancer.

This clonotype was seen many times. The rearrangement links TRBV18 to TRBJ1-1; the D gene is possibly TRBD1 (5 bases). V dropped 3 bases and J dropped 0 bases, with 14 bases sitting between them. The CDR3 has 16 amino acids. The germline gives CDR1 KGHSH, CDR2 LQKENI. The CDR3 is CASSPSTQGLNTEAFF. The CDR3 region has the DNA TGTGCCAGCTCACCCTCGACGCAGGGTTTGAACACTGAAGCTTTCTTT.

The gene calls are TRBV19 and TRBJ2-1; D is possibly TRBD2 (7 bases). V lost 10 bases and J lost 7, with 20 bases in between. The CDR3 runs to 14 residues. Germline lookup yields CDR1 LNHDA and CDR2 SQIVND (reference sequence). CDR3 residues: CATGGGRAGNEQFF. The CDR3 bases are TGTGCCACCGGAGGGGGGAGGGCCGGTAATGAGCAGTTCTTC.

This clonotype rates as medium-sized. The genes are TRBV5-1 and TRBJ2-1, with 7 positions matching TRBD2. Germline lookup yields CDR1 SGHRS and CDR2 YFSETQ. The CDR3 runs 14 residues. The trim removed 4 bases at V and 9 bases at J, leaving 10 bases unmatched. In DNA form, the CDR3 reads TGCGCCAGCAGCGTACAGTGGGGACTAAGTGAGCAGTTCTTC. This translates into CASSVQWGLSEQFF.

This clonotype was counted between two and nine times. This sequence joins TRBV5-1 and TRBJ2-1, with 12 bases aligning to TRBD2. V was pared by 4 bases and J by 9 bases, with 11 bases of the junction left unmatched. CDR1 and CDR2 from the germline V gene are SGHRS and YFSETQ. CDR3 length: 16 residues. The DNA for the CDR3 is TGCGCCAGCAGCCATGGACTAGCGGGACGAAATAGTGAGCAGTTCTTC. Residues: CASSHGLAGRNSEQFF. The full variable domain, in which reference TRBV5-1 and TRBJ2-1 provide the parts outside the CDR3, is KAGVTQTPRYLIKTRGQQVTLSCSPISGHRSVSWYQQTPGQGLQFLFEYFSETQRNKGNFPGRFSGRQFSNSRSEMNVSTLELGDSALYLCASSHGLAGRNSEQFFGPGTRLTVL.

The chain links TRBV27 to TRBJ1-1; 7 nucleotides match TRBD1. Trimming cost V 3 bases and J 3 bases; bases outside gene matches: 4. This CDR3 spans 14 amino acids. In germline, CDR1 is MNHEY, CDR2 SMNVEV (reference sequence). CDR3: CASSFGDSYTEAFF. CDR3 DNA: TGTGCCAGCAGTTTCGGGGACAGTTACACTGAAGCTTTCTTT.

This clonotype was seen at least ten times. The chain has TRBV3-1 and TRBJ2-1, with TRBD2 as a possible D gene (5 bases). The V gene lost 4 bases and the J gene lost 0 bases, with 16 bases spanning the gap. CDR3 length equals 17 residues. The germline V gene encodes CDR1 LGHDT and CDR2 YNNKEL (reference sequence). The CDR3 here is CASSPLSALNSYNEQFF. In DNA form, the CDR3 reads TGTGCCAGCAGCCCACTTAGCGCACTAAACTCCTACAATGAGCAGTTCTTC.

With respect to this clonotype: A read error may be the cause here, since a much bigger clone is one base away. The J gene is TRBJ1-2, the V gene TRBV7-2; D uncertain. This CDR3 has 16 amino acids. Germline values: CDR1 SGHTA, CDR2 FQGNSA. CDR3 sequence reads: CASSLAQAVARYGYNF. CDR3 sequence (DNA): TGTGCCAGCAGCTTAGCGCAGGCAGTCGCCCGCTATGGCTACAACTTC. Based on the CDR3 plus reference TRBV7-2 and TRBJ1-2, the full variable domain is GAGVSQSPSNKVTEKGKDVELRCDPISGHTALYWYRQSLGQGLEFLIYFQGNSAPDKSGLPSDRFSAERTGGSVSTLTIQRTQQEDSAVYLCASSLAQAVARYGYNFGSGTRLTVV.

This clonotype was counted many times. This chain uses TRBV23-1 with TRBJ1-1, with D perhaps matching TRBD1 (6 bases). TRBV23-1 has ORF status, its function being uncertain. The CDR3 is 16 residues long. The V gene lost 0 bases and the J gene lost 3 bases, with 14 bases spanning the gap. The CDR3 spells CASSQSRGGLDTEAFF. The CDR3 nucleotides read TGCGCCAGCAGTCAATCTAGGGGGGGTTTGGACACTGAAGCTTTCTTT.

This clonotype was seen at least ten times. The rearrangement uses TRBV6-6 and TRBJ2-7, with TRBD1 as a possible D gene (5 bases). V dropped 6 bases and J dropped 6 bases, with 15 bases sitting between them. Per the germline V gene, CDR1 is MNHNY and CDR2 is SVGAGI (reference sequence). This CDR3 has 13 amino acids. In DNA, the CDR3 is TGTGCCAGCAGCCCTCCAGGGATCGGCGAGCAGTACTTC. Translated: CASSPPGIGEQYF.

Details on this clonotype: This sequence may be a read error, since a much larger clone differs from it by one base. The chain combines TRBV5-1 with TRBJ1-5, with D tentatively TRBD1 (6 bases). Germline V gene data show CDR1 as SGHRS and CDR2 as YFSETQ. Trimming took off 0 bases at V and 2 bases at J, with 9 bases between the two ends. The CDR3 covers 15 residues. CDR3 nucleotide sequence: TGCGCCAGCAGCTTGGTCGGACAGCGCAATCAGCCCCAGCATTTT. Translated, it gives CASSLVGQRNQPQHF.

The chain couples TRBV3-1 to TRBJ2-5; D is unclear. The V gene lost 2 bases and the J gene lost 7 bases, with 8 bases spanning the gap. Germline-derived CDR1 and CDR2 are LGHDT and YNNKEL (reference sequence). The CDR3 runs to 12 residues. CDR3 DNA: TGTGCCAGCAGCCAACAGATCGGGACCCAGTACTTC. Its protein is CASSQQIGTQYF.

This clonotype was seen repeatedly, ten times or more. The V gene is TRBV7-6, the J gene TRBJ2-2, with 8 positions matching TRBD1. This CDR3 is 16 amino acids long. The germline V gene has CDR1 SGHVS and CDR2 FNYEAQ. With V trimmed by 8 bases and J by 1 base, 9 bases remained unmatched. CDR3 sequence: CASRDRGEMNTGELFF. The CDR3 DNA reads as TGTGCCAGCCGAGACAGGGGAGAAATGAACACCGGGGAGCTGTTTTTT.

This clonotype was seen a handful of times. The gene calls are TRBV5-5 and TRBJ2-1; TRBD1 agrees at 8 bases. The CDR3 is made up of 14 amino acids. V was pared by 2 bases and J by 9 bases, with 7 bases of the junction left unmatched. Germline V gene lookup returns CDR1 SGHKS and CDR2 YYEKEE (reference sequence). CDR3 protein: CASSLSGDRSEQFF. The CDR3 bases are TGTGCCAGCAGCTTAAGTGGGGACAGGAGTGAGCAGTTCTTC.

This chain joins TRBV9 and TRBJ1-1, with D unresolved. V lost 1 base to trimming and J lost 3 bases, with 13 bases between them. This CDR3 comprises 15 residues. The V gene's germline CDR1 is SGDLS and CDR2 YYNGEE. CDR3 DNA: TGTGCCAGCAGCGTAAGTGGCGGGGAACACACTGAAGCTTTCTTT. It specifies CASSVSGGEHTEAFF.

This clonotype was counted a few times. The CDR3 protein is CASKKREGRVETQYF. The CDR3 coding sequence is TGTGCCAGCAAAAAGCGGGAGGGCCGAGTAGAGACCCAGTACTTC. V and J are TRBV7-2 and TRBJ2-5; 10 nucleotides agree with TRBD2. Germline V gene sequence: CDR1 SGHTA, CDR2 FQGNSA. The length of the CDR3 is 15 residues. The V gene end was trimmed by 7 bases and the J gene end by 4 bases; junction bases not matched to a gene: 9.

This clonotype was seen repeatedly, ten times or more. J is TRBJ2-3 and V is TRBV9, with unresolved D. The CDR3 is 12 residues long. Germline CDR1 SGDLS, CDR2 YYNGEE. V shed 3 bases and J shed 2 bases, with 4 bases lying between them. The CDR3 DNA sequence: TGTGCCAGCAGCGCCGTCACAGATACGCAGTATTTT. It is translated as CASSAVTDTQYF.

This clonotype was counted many times. The chain has TRBV12-3 or TRBV12-4 and TRBJ2-3, with 12 bases lining up with TRBD2. CDR3 length equals 17 residues. V dropped 0 bases and J dropped 6; count of bases not matched to a gene: 7. The DNA for the CDR3 is TGTGCCAGCAGTTTAGCTCTAGCGGGAGGGTCATCTGATACGCAGTATTTT. This translates into CASSLALAGGSSDTQYF.